This is a list of T cell receptor beta chains from one sample in a study of cytomegalovirus exposure and HLA in healthy donors. The repertoire was sequenced with immunoSEQ multiplex PCR; TCRdb's copy has only in-frame clones and lacks some. Of 150,000 to 200,000 clones in the sample, approximately 80% were seen once. Material: PBMCs. The origin of the receptors is a woman in her thirties in good health and CMV-seropositive. Both conserved end residues are part of each CDR3. The order of the fields is clone size, V gene, J gene, D gene, CDR3 protein, CDR3 DNA. A D gene is named only where the DNA matches it firmly. Rows may omit the clone size; those that give it use once, few, many or a size class.

few	TRBV6-5	TRBJ2-1	-	CASSSPGRRSGNEQFF	TGTGCCAGCAGTTCCCCCGGCCGTCGGTCGGGGAATGAGCAGTTCTTC
-	TRBV6-5	TRBJ2-1	-	CASSYFSSGFEQFF	TGTGCCAGCAGTTACTTTTCCTCAGGGTTTGAGCAGTTCTTC
-	TRBV7-3	TRBJ2-3	TRBD2	CASSPGTSPSTDTQYF	TGTGCCAGCAGCCCGGGGACTAGCCCTTCCACAGATACGCAGTATTTT
-	TRBV27	TRBJ2-7	TRBD1	CASSPRQGTYEQYF	TGTGCCAGCAGTCCAAGACAGGGCACCTACGAGCAGTACTTC
-	TRBV6-6	TRBJ2-7	-	CASSYPSYEQYF	TGTGCCAGCAGTTACCCGTCCTACGAGCAGTACTTC
once	TRBV4-1	TRBJ1-2	-	CASSQDEQGRGYGYTF	TGCGCCAGCAGCCAAGATGAGCAGGGCAGGGGCTATGGCTACACCTTC
-	TRBV7-9	TRBJ2-7	TRBD2	CASSPRGGYEQYF	TGTGCCAGCAGCCCTCGGGGGGGCTACGAGCAGTACTTC
-	TRBV11-1	TRBJ2-3	-	CASRKTGTDTQYF	TGTGCCAGTCGAAAGACAGGCACAGATACGCAGTATTTT
-	TRBV6-1	TRBJ2-7	-	CASSAIPSYEQYF	TGTGCCAGCAGTGCAATCCCCTCCTACGAGCAGTACTTC
-	TRBV27	TRBJ2-5	-	CASKQRGETQYF	TGTGCCAGCAAGCAGCGCGGAGAGACCCAGTACTTC
-	TRBV28	TRBJ2-7	TRBD2	CASSFLGLAGLSYEQYF	TGTGCCAGCAGTTTCTTGGGACTAGCGGGACTGTCCTACGAGCAGTACTTC
-	TRBV10-3	TRBJ2-4	TRBD1	CAISGQGPIQYF	TGTGCCATCAGTGGACAGGGTCCCATTCAGTACTTC
few	TRBV7-9	TRBJ2-1	-	CASRQVMDEQFF	TGTGCCAGTCGACAGGTTATGGATGAGCAGTTCTTC
-	TRBV6-5	TRBJ1-5	-	CASSLTGRGRDQPQHF	TGTGCCAGCAGTTTAACCGGACGCGGGAGGGATCAGCCCCAGCATTTT
-	TRBV7-2	TRBJ1-5	-	CASSFEFQPQHF	TGTGCCAGCAGCTTTGAGTTCCAGCCCCAGCATTTT
-	TRBV28	TRBJ2-7	TRBD1	CASSLPGTGSYYEQYF	TGTGCCAGCAGCCTCCCCGGGACAGGGAGTTACTACGAGCAGTACTTC
few	TRBV19	TRBJ1-5	-	CASSIGRAFTQPQHF	TGTGCCAGTAGTATTGGCAGGGCCTTTACTCAGCCCCAGCATTTT